The clone carrying this TCR beta chain was detected only a few times. Its antigen is undetermined. Via MiXCR, TCRdb re-called the 5' RACE reads, giving one row per CDR3 protein. This sample has about 240,000 distinct CDR3 sequences, with approximately 9% found just once. This sample stems from a study of CD8 T cells in ankylosing spondylitis. General study findings and limits: The authors reported significant enrichment of disease-linked clones in matched ankylosing spondylitis synovial fluid.

Input material: blood, either unsorted or a sorted T cell fraction (not recorded which). The receptor's source is a male donor with ankylosing spondylitis or in good health (not recorded which).

The CDR3 DNA reads as TGCAGTGCTCGCAAGGGACTAGCGGGAGTGGCTGAGACCCAGTACTTC. Translated: CSARKGLAGVAETQYF. This chain connects TRBV20-1 to TRBJ2-5; TRBD2 agrees at 14 bases. The CDR3 is 16 amino acids. The junction had 10 bases not matched to a gene; V was cut back by 5 bases and J by 5 bases. Per the germline V gene, CDR1 is DFQATT and CDR2 is SNEGSKA (reference sequence).